The 24 T cell receptor beta chains presented below share a single source sample, sequenced in a study of blood T cell repertoires in COVID-19. The protocol was immunoSEQ multiplex PCR, while the TCRdb copy is restricted to in-frame clones and leaves out a portion. This sample has around 67,000 clones; under 95% occur once, and the top ten carry approximately 8%. The sample taken for sequencing was peripheral blood. Receptor source: a human donor in a cohort sampled during active COVID-19.

The chain employs TRBV6-6 and TRBJ1-1; D unresolved. V was trimmed by 6 bases and J by 3 bases, leaving 11 bases between them. The germline CDR1 and CDR2 sequences are MNHNY and SVGAGI (reference sequence). The CDR3 totals 13 residues. The CDR3 DNA reads TGTGCCAGCAGCCCCTCGGAGCACACTGAAGCTTTCTTT. As protein: CASSPSEHTEAFF.

In its sample, this clone was seen once. The genes are TRBV19 and TRBJ2-7; 7 nucleotides agree with TRBD1. CDR1 and CDR2 from the germline V gene are LNHDA and SQIVND (reference sequence). This CDR3 is 15 amino acids long. The trim removed 1 base at V and 3 bases at J, leaving 6 bases unmatched. The CDR3: CASSIGRGRGYEQYF. The DNA of the CDR3 is TGTGCCAGTAGTATAGGTAGGGGGCGAGGCTACGAGCAGTACTTC.

The chain uses TRBV19 and TRBJ1-5, with 7 bases aligning to TRBD1. This CDR3 contains 15 residues. The germline gives CDR1 LNHDA, CDR2 SQIVND (reference sequence). The V gene end was trimmed by 5 bases and the J gene end by 4 bases; junction bases not matched to a gene: 8. CDR3 amino acids: CASSYMRDSNQPQHF. CDR3 in DNA: TGTGCCAGTAGTTATATGCGGGACAGTAATCAGCCCCAGCATTTT.

The genes are TRBV19 and TRBJ2-2; possible D gene TRBD1, 6 bases. This CDR3 has 12 amino acids. V shed 10 bases and J shed 6 bases, with 12 bases lying between them. Germline lookup yields CDR1 LNHDA and CDR2 SQIVND (reference sequence). CDR3 nucleotide sequence: TGTGCCACCTCTGGGGGCTCCGGGGAGCTGTTTTTT. As protein: CATSGGSGELFF. Using reference TRBV19 and TRBJ2-2 for the parts outside the CDR3, the full variable domain is DGGITQSPKYLFRKEGQNVTLSCEQNLNHDAMYWYRQDPGQGLRLIYYSQIVNDFQKGDIAEGYSVSREKKESFPLTVTSAQKNPTAFYLCATSGGSGELFFGEGSRLTVL.

This clone occurred a few times. The CDR3 spells CASSLGTRSDEQYF. The CDR3 coding sequence is TGTGCCAGCAGCTTAGGGACTAGGTCAGACGAGCAGTACTTC. This sequence joins TRBV7-2 and TRBJ2-7; TRBD2 agrees at 7 bases. The CDR3 is 14 residues long. With 1 base clipped from V and 5 bases from J, the junction kept 5 bases outside the gene matches. CDR1 is SGHTA and CDR2 is FQGNSA in the germline V gene.

The chain employs TRBV9 and TRBJ2-7, with a weak D call TRBD1 (5 bases). Germline CDR1 and CDR2: SGDLS and YYNGEE. V was shortened by 0 bases and J by 3 bases, with 16 bases between the two germline ends. This CDR3 spans 16 amino acids. The CDR3 DNA is TGTGCCAGCAGCGTAGCAGGGTCCTTGGGTGTCTACGAGCAGTACTTC. The encoded protein is CASSVAGSLGVYEQYF.

This chain uses TRBV4-1 with TRBJ1-1; a possible D gene is TRBD1 (6 bases). The CDR3 sequence is 15 residues long. In germline, CDR1 is MGHRA, CDR2 YSYEKL. V lost 8 bases, J lost 3 bases, and 19 bases lay in between. The CDR3 is CASALKGGGDTEAFF. The CDR3 nucleotides read TGCGCCAGCGCCCTAAAGGGGGGAGGGGACACTGAAGCTTTCTTT.

The V call is TRBV5-1, the J call TRBJ2-3, with TRBD1 as a possible D gene (5 bases). The V end was cut by 4 bases, the J end by 1 base, with 13 bases between. The CDR3 loop spans 15 amino acids. The V gene's germline CDR1 is SGHRS and CDR2 YFSETQ. The CDR3 is CASSHLGAGTDTQYF. Written as DNA, the CDR3 is TGCGCCAGCAGCCACTTAGGGGCGGGCACAGATACGCAGTATTTT.

This chain links TRBV27 with TRBJ2-7; D is perhaps TRBD1 (6 bases). The germline gives CDR1 MNHEY, CDR2 SMNVEV (reference sequence). Trimming removed 3 bases from V and 0 bases from J, with 15 bases in between. The CDR3 covers 16 residues. The CDR3 loop reads CASSFPDRNSSYEQYF. In DNA, the CDR3 is TGTGCCAGCAGTTTCCCTGACAGGAATAGCTCCTACGAGCAGTACTTC.

By frequency in the sample, this clone is medium-sized. The rearrangement links TRBV15 to TRBJ2-1, with 9 bases identical to TRBD1. CDR1 is LNHNV and CDR2 is YYDKDF in the germline V gene (reference sequence). The junction had 17 bases not matched to a gene; V was cut back by 1 base and J by 7 bases. The CDR3 runs 19 residues. The CDR3 here is CATSRAVRDRDRDGNEQFF. The CDR3 bases are TGTGCCACCAGCAGAGCGGTCCGGGACAGGGATCGTGATGGTAATGAGCAGTTCTTC.

This sequence joins TRBV4-2 and TRBJ1-4; possibly TRBD1 for D (6 bases). This CDR3 has 17 amino acids. The V gene's germline CDR1 is LGHNA and CDR2 YNFKEQ. V lost 1 base, J lost 10 bases, and 22 bases lay in between. The CDR3 region is CASSQVLSTGQTVKLFF. CDR3 coding DNA: TGTGCCAGCAGCCAAGTTCTTTCGACAGGACAAACCGTAAAACTGTTTTTT.

This sequence joins TRBV5-5 and TRBJ1-4; D is possibly TRBD1 (6 bases). This CDR3 is built from 15 residues. Trimming removed 4 bases at V and 8 bases at J, with 18 bases between. From germline, CDR1 is SGHKS and CDR2 YYEKEE (reference sequence). The chain's CDR3 is CASSIPQGAGEKLFF. CDR3 nucleotides: TGTGCCAGCAGCATCCCACAGGGTGCGGGCGAAAAACTGTTTTTT.

V usage is TRBV4-1 and J usage is TRBJ1-2; 12 positions agree with TRBD1. The CDR3 consists of 16 residues. V lost 1 base, J lost 5 bases, and 5 bases stayed unmatched. From germline, CDR1 is MGHRA and CDR2 YSYEKL. CDR3 amino acids: CASSQGDRGRGYGYTF. The CDR3 region has the DNA TGCGCCAGCAGCCAAGGGGACAGGGGGCGAGGGTATGGCTACACCTTC.

The chain has TRBV6-4 and TRBJ1-6; 8 bases map to TRBD1. CDR3 length equals 16 residues. Germline CDR1 MRHNA, CDR2 SNTAGT. Trimming took 5 bases from V and 6 from J; bases not matched to a gene: 9. The CDR3 sequence is CASSRTRDRTNSPLHF. The CDR3 DNA sequence: TGTGCCAGCAGTCGAACCCGGGACAGGACTAATTCACCCCTCCACTTT.

This rearrangement joins TRBV5-1 to TRBJ1-1; D is perhaps TRBD1 (5 bases). Germline CDR1 reads SGHRS; CDR2 reads YFSETQ. This CDR3 is built from 15 residues. The germline V and J ends were trimmed by 1 base and 0 bases, with 10 bases remaining between them. The CDR3 here is CASSLTGALNTEAFF. The CDR3 DNA reads as TGCGCCAGCAGCTTGACAGGAGCATTGAACACTGAAGCTTTCTTT. Supplemented by reference TRBV5-1 and TRBJ1-1, the full variable domain reads KAGVTQTPRYLIKTRGQQVTLSCSPISGHRSVSWYQQTPGQGLQFLFEYFSETQRNKGNFPGRFSGRQFSNSRSEMNVSTLELGDSALYLCASSLTGALNTEAFFGQGTRLTVV.

This clone was observed a single time. This chain links TRBV7-9 with TRBJ2-6; D possibly corresponds to TRBD1 (6 bases). Germline CDR1 and CDR2: SEHNR and FQNEAQ (reference sequence). CDR3 length: 19 amino acids. V was trimmed by 1 base and J by 1 base, leaving 17 bases between them. The CDR3 coding sequence is TGTGCCAGCAGCTTAGTAGGAACAGGGTTATATTCTGGGGCCAACGTCCTGACTTTC. Amino acid sequence: CASSLVGTGLYSGANVLTF. The variable domain in full, with the rest retrieved from reference TRBV7-9 and TRBJ2-6, is DTGVSQNPRHKITKRGQNVTFRCDPISEHNRLYWYRQTLGQGPEFLTYFQNEAQLEKSRLLSDRFSAERPKGSFSTLEIQRTEQGDSAMYLCASSLVGTGLYSGANVLTFGAGSRLTVL.

The chain couples TRBV5-6 to TRBJ2-3; 12 nucleotides align to TRBD1. The germline CDR1 and CDR2 sequences are SGHDT and YYEEEE. This CDR3 is built from 14 residues. V trimming: 7 bases; J trimming: 4 bases; junction bases outside the gene matches: 4. The CDR3 loop reads CASRGQGASDTQYF. CDR3 coding DNA: TGTGCCAGCCGGGGACAGGGGGCGTCAGATACGCAGTATTTT.

V and J are TRBV9 and TRBJ2-7; D not certain. The CDR3 is 14 amino acids. Germline loops: CDR1 SGDLS, CDR2 YYNGEE. V lost 0 bases and J lost 0, with 7 bases in between. CDR3 nucleotides: TGTGCCAGCAGCGTAGGGGCCAGCTCCTACGAGCAGTACTTC. Protein sequence: CASSVGASSYEQYF.

This clone was counted a single time. The chain recombines TRBV27 with TRBJ1-2; D not certain. Trimming removed 3 bases from V and 6 bases from J, with 8 bases in between. CDR3 size: 12 residues. Germline loops: CDR1 MNHEY, CDR2 SMNVEV (reference sequence). CDR3 residues: CASSLTLNGYTF. CDR3 DNA: TGTGCCAGCAGTTTGACATTAAATGGCTACACCTTC.

The chain has TRBV12-5 and TRBJ2-7; 11 nucleotides line up with TRBD2. Per germline, CDR1 LGHNT and CDR2 FRNRAP. The V and J ends lost 5 bases and 7 bases, in that order; junction bases with no gene match: 10. This CDR3 has 15 amino acids. As DNA, the CDR3 is TGTGCTAGTGGTGGTAGCGGGGGGGCCGGGCAAGAGCAGTACTTC. It yields the protein CASGGSGGAGQEQYF. The complete variable domain, with remaining parts taken from reference TRBV12-5 and TRBJ2-7, reads DARVTQTPRHKVTEMGQEVTMRCQPILGHNTVFWYRQTMMQGLELLAYFRNRAPLDDSGMPKDRFSAEMPDATLATLKIQPSEPRDSAVYFCASGGSGGAGQEQYFGPGTRLTVT.

The chain is built from TRBV5-6 and TRBJ2-7, with D perhaps matching TRBD1 (5 bases). The CDR3 sequence is 16 residues long. Germline V gene data show CDR1 as SGHDT and CDR2 as YYEEEE. V was trimmed by 2 bases and J by 2 bases, leaving 17 bases between them. DNA of the CDR3: TGTGCCAGCAGCTTAGGGGCCATACCAAGCCCCTACGAGCAGTACTTC. This gives the protein CASSLGAIPSPYEQYF.

A few counts support this clone. The J gene is TRBJ2-7, the V gene TRBV7-2; 8 bases map to TRBD1. V trimming: 5 bases; J trimming: 0 bases; junction bases outside the gene matches: 3. The V gene's germline CDR1 is SGHTA and CDR2 FQGNSA. This CDR3 spans 14 amino acids. CDR3 sequence: CASSRQGASYEQYF. DNA for the CDR3: TGTGCCAGCAGCCGTCAGGGGGCCTCCTACGAGCAGTACTTC. Using reference TRBV7-2 and TRBJ2-7 for the parts outside the CDR3, the full variable domain is GAGVSQSPSNKVTEKGKDVELRCDPISGHTALYWYRQSLGQGLEFLIYFQGNSAPDKSGLPSDRFSAERTGGSVSTLTIQRTQQEDSAVYLCASSRQGASYEQYFGPGTRLTVT.

This chain connects TRBV6-5 to TRBJ1-6; 11 bases agree with TRBD1. The CDR3 length is 15 residues. Germline assignment: CDR1 MNHEY and CDR2 SVGAGI. Trimming cost V 6 bases and J 7 bases; bases outside gene matches: 5. CDR3 DNA: TGTGCCAGCAGCCGGACAGGGGGCCCCAATTCACCCCTCCACTTT. It yields the protein CASSRTGGPNSPLHF.

The V and J genes are TRBV3-1 (or the pseudogene TRBV3-2) and TRBJ2-7; TRBD2 matches 8 bases. The length of the CDR3 is 13 residues. The V gene's germline CDR1 is LGHDT and CDR2 YNNKEL (reference sequence). V shed 0 bases and J 7 bases; nucleotides not matched to a gene: 2. The CDR3 is CASSQDIAGEQYF. CDR3 coding DNA: TGTGCCAGCAGCCAAGATATAGCGGGGGAGCAGTACTTC.